This T cell receptor beta chain is drawn from a study of CD8 T cells in ankylosing spondylitis. General study results and limits: Blood of patients with ankylosing spondylitis appeared to be characterized by a TCR beta motif of fewer than 10 highly homologous variants. Some of the motif variants had earlier been found in reactive arthritis patients' fluid and blood. Significant enrichment of disease-linked clones was reported in matched ankylosing spondylitis synovial fluid.

V gave up 8 bases and J gave up 4 bases; unmatched junction bases: 10. The CDR3 consists of 15 residues. Germline V gene data show CDR1 as MNHEY and CDR2 as SVGEGT. Making use of molecular barcodes, quantitative 5'-RACE generated TCR beta libraries. TCRdb fed the 5' RACE reads into MiXCR, producing one record per CDR3 protein. The sample contains under 450,000 distinct CDR3 sequences, about 15% of which appear only once. There are a few counts of this clonotype. No antigen is known for it. This chain connects TRBV6-2 or TRBV6-3 to TRBJ2-2, with 7 bases identical to TRBD1. The clonotype comes from a male donor with ankylosing spondylitis. Sample: blood, either unsorted or a sorted T cell fraction (not recorded which). CDR3 sequence (DNA): TGTGCCAGCCACCGAGGGGGCTCGGGCACCGGGGAGCTGTTTTTT. Residues: CASHRGGSGTGELFF.